A single sample is the source of the 26 T cell receptor beta chains below, sequenced in a study of identical twins. One entry per CDR3 protein results from TCRdb running MiXCR on the 5' RACE reads. Found here are hundreds of thousands of distinct CDR3 sequences, 8% to 9% of them singletons; the top ten hold approximately 2.1%. These same data were also listed under a study on yellow fever vaccine responses in identical twins.

The sequencing input was memory (CD45RO+) T cells sorted from blood. The receptors here all came from a woman aged 18-35 years in good health.

This clonotype was found a few times. The V gene is TRBV10-3, the J gene TRBJ2-5; 7 bases map to TRBD1. The CDR3 runs to 15 residues. Trimming took 5 bases from V and 5 from J; bases not matched to a gene: 11. Germline loops: CDR1 ENHRY, CDR2 SYGVKD. The CDR3 sequence: CAISPITGEGETQYF. CDR3 sequence (DNA): TGTGCCATCAGTCCGATCACAGGGGAAGGGGAGACCCAGTACTTC.

This clonotype was counted many times. The V gene is TRBV19, the J gene TRBJ1-1, with D perhaps matching TRBD1 (6 bases). Per the germline V gene, CDR1 is LNHDA and CDR2 is SQIVND (reference sequence). This CDR3 spans 15 amino acids. Trimming removed 3 bases at V and 6 bases at J, with 17 bases between. The CDR3 loop reads CASSISRAGAPEAFF. DNA for the CDR3: TGTGCCAGTAGTATTAGTAGGGCAGGGGCCCCTGAAGCTTTCTTT.

This clonotype was observed many times. The chain recombines TRBV5-1 with TRBJ2-1, with TRBD2 identical over 9 bases. CDR3 size: 16 residues. V lost 4 bases, J lost 3 bases, and 8 bases stayed unmatched. The germline gives CDR1 SGHRS, CDR2 YFSETQ. The CDR3: CASSQGLAILYNEQFF. The CDR3, as DNA: TGCGCCAGCAGCCAGGGACTAGCTATTCTCTACAATGAGCAGTTCTTC.

In this sample, this clonotype turned up a few times. The CDR3 is CAISESPEKLFF. CDR3 nucleotide sequence: TGTGCCATCAGTGAGTCGCCCGAAAAACTGTTTTTT. The V gene is TRBV10-3, the J gene TRBJ1-4, with D unclear. Trimming removed 0 bases at V and 8 bases at J, with 4 bases between. In germline, CDR1 is ENHRY, CDR2 SYGVKD. The CDR3 is 12 residues long.

This clonotype was found a few times. This chain connects TRBV15 to TRBJ2-6; D is unclear. The CDR3 contains 19 residues. The ends were cut back, 0 bases at V and 0 bases at J, with 15 bases in the middle. The germline gives CDR1 LNHNV, CDR2 YYDKDF (reference sequence). CDR3 DNA sequence: TGTGCCACCAGCAGAGAGTTCGCAGGCCTTAGCTCTGGGGCCAACGTCCTGACTTTC. Translated, it gives CATSREFAGLSSGANVLTF.

The rearrangement links TRBV7-9 to TRBJ2-3, with 8 bases aligning to TRBD2. Germline values: CDR1 SEHNR, CDR2 FQNEAQ (reference sequence). This CDR3 comprises 15 residues. V shed 4 bases and J 1 base; nucleotides not matched to a gene: 4. CDR3 in DNA: TGTGCCAGCAGCTCACACGGGGGGGGCACAGATACGCAGTATTTT. Its translation: CASSSHGGGTDTQYF.

This clonotype was counted ten times or more. The DNA of the CDR3 is TGTGCCAGCAGTGACAGCCGATCCTCTGGAAACACCATATATTTT. The encoded protein is CASSDSRSSGNTIYF. The chain carries TRBV2 and TRBJ1-3, with D unclear. Germline CDR1 SNHLY, CDR2 FYNNEI. The CDR3 runs to 15 residues. Trimming shortened V by 3 bases and J by 0 bases, and 9 bases separated the two germline ends.

This clonotype was seen repeatedly, ten times or more. The chain employs TRBV7-9 and TRBJ1-1, with D perhaps TRBD1 (6 bases). The length of the CDR3 is 15 residues. Per germline, CDR1 SEHNR and CDR2 FQNEAQ (reference sequence). Trimming left V 4 bases short and J 1 base short, with 13 bases between. Written as DNA, the CDR3 is TGTGCCAGCAGCTACAGAGAACAGGGGAACACTGAAGCTTTCTTT. It codes for CASSYREQGNTEAFF.

This clonotype came up a few times. The chain carries TRBV28 and TRBJ2-7; 7 positions agree with TRBD1. Germline assignment: CDR1 MDHEN and CDR2 SYDVKM. Trimming took 5 bases from V and 7 from J; bases not matched to a gene: 14. The CDR3 totals 15 residues. As DNA, the CDR3 is TGTGCCAGCAGTCCTCCCGACAGGGTGCCAGGGGAGCAGTACTTC. Amino acid sequence: CASSPPDRVPGEQYF. The full variable domain, its missing parts supplied by reference TRBV28 and TRBJ2-7, is DVKVTQSSRYLVKRTGEKVFLECVQDMDHENMFWYRQDPGLGLRLIYFSYDVKMKEKGDIPEGYSVSREKKERFSLILESASTNQTSMYLCASSPPDRVPGEQYFGPGTRLTVT.

In this sample, this clonotype turned up a few times. This chain joins TRBV24-1 and TRBJ2-1; D might be TRBD2 (6 bases). Germline CDR1 KGHDR, CDR2 SFDVKD. V dropped 3 bases and J dropped 8 bases, with 16 bases sitting between them. This CDR3 has 15 amino acids. Here the CDR3 reads CATSDRGLALDEQFF. In nucleotides, the CDR3 is TGTGCCACCAGTGATCGGGGACTTGCCTTGGATGAGCAGTTCTTC.

The chain links TRBV5-1 to TRBJ2-3; 12 nucleotides line up with TRBD1. Germline V gene lookup returns CDR1 SGHRS and CDR2 YFSETQ. The CDR3 sequence is 16 residues long. J gave up 4 bases and V 3 bases, and 6 bases lay outside the gene matches. The DNA of the CDR3 is TGCGCCAGCAGCTGGGGGACAGGGGGCGCGCCAGATACGCAGTATTTT. Its translation: CASSWGTGGAPDTQYF.

The chain joins TRBV11-2 to TRBJ2-7; 7 bases are a match to TRBD2. The ends lost 6 bases at V and 9 bases at J; junction bases unmatched: 5. CDR3 length equals 11 residues. Looked up from germline, CDR1 is SGHAT and CDR2 is FQNNGV. The CDR3: CASRVAGVQYF. CDR3 nucleotide sequence: TGTGCCAGCAGGGTCGCGGGAGTGCAGTACTTC. The full variable domain, completed using reference TRBV11-2 and TRBJ2-7, is EAGVAQSPRYKIIEKRQSVAFWCNPISGHATLYWYQQILGQGPKLLIQFQNNGVVDDSQLPKDRFSAERLKGVDSTLKIQPAKLEDSAVYLCASRVAGVQYFGPGTRLTVT.

This rearrangement joins TRBV16 to TRBJ1-2; D not resolved. V gave up 2 bases and J gave up 2 bases, with 6 bases separating them. CDR1 is KGHSY and CDR2 is FQNENV in the germline V gene. This CDR3 has 13 residues. The CDR3 protein is CASSQQPNYGYTF. CDR3 in DNA: TGTGCCAGCAGCCAACAGCCGAACTATGGCTACACCTTC.

This clonotype showed up just a few times. The chain employs TRBV5-6 and TRBJ2-1, with a tentative D call TRBD1 (7 bases). V was shortened by 3 bases and J by 4 bases, with 20 bases between the two germline ends. The CDR3 covers 17 residues. Germline loops: CDR1 SGHDT, CDR2 YYEEEE. The CDR3 DNA is TGTGCCAGCAGCTCGAAGACAGGGTTGGCGGGGTACAATGAGCAGTTCTTC. It specifies CASSSKTGLAGYNEQFF.

The V call is TRBV28, the J call TRBJ2-1, with D uncertain. V dropped 6 bases and J dropped 3 bases, with 12 bases sitting between them. The CDR3 has 14 amino acids. The germline V gene has CDR1 MDHEN and CDR2 SYDVKM. The CDR3 nucleotides read TGTGCCAGCAGCTTGGGGTTTGTCTACAATGAGCAGTTCTTC. It translates to CASSLGFVYNEQFF.

This clonotype was observed a few times. This rearrangement joins TRBV15 to TRBJ1-1; no reliable D call. Trimming took off 1 base at V and 11 bases at J, with 20 bases between the two ends. Germline CDR1 LNHNV, CDR2 YYDKDF (reference sequence). This CDR3 is 15 amino acids long. CDR3 region: CATSRVDPAGSKAFF. The CDR3 region has the DNA TGTGCCACCAGCAGAGTTGACCCTGCAGGCAGTAAGGCTTTCTTT.

This clonotype appeared many times. The chain links TRBV20-1 to TRBJ1-1; D uncertain. The CDR3 runs to 14 residues. The germline gives CDR1 DFQATT, CDR2 SNEGSKA (reference sequence). The germline V and J ends were trimmed by 3 bases and 2 bases, with 13 bases remaining between them. CDR3 loop: CSASGIARNTEAFF. CDR3 nucleotide sequence: TGCAGTGCTAGCGGGATAGCTCGTAACACTGAAGCTTTCTTT.

The chain is built from TRBV3-1 and TRBJ2-7; D uncertain. The CDR3 runs 11 residues. The V end lost 5 bases, the J end lost 7 bases, and 9 bases lay between the germline ends. Germline CDR1 LGHDT, CDR2 YNNKEL (reference sequence). CDR3 DNA sequence: TGTGCCAGCAGCAGAGGACGGGAGCAGTACTTC. Encoded protein: CASSRGREQYF.

The J gene is TRBJ2-1, the V gene TRBV2, with 11 positions matching TRBD2. Losses at the gene ends were 4 bases for V and 2 bases for J; bases not matched to a gene: 1. CDR1 SNHLY and CDR2 FYNNEI come from the germline V gene. The CDR3 contains 15 residues. The CDR3 DNA reads as TGTGCCAGCAGTGTAGCGGGAGGGCCCTACAATGAGCAGTTCTTC. Its protein product is CASSVAGGPYNEQFF.

V and J are TRBV20-1 and TRBJ2-1, with 11 nucleotides matching TRBD2. CDR1 is DFQATT and CDR2 is SNEGSKA in the germline V gene (reference sequence). This CDR3 is built from 14 residues. The ends lost 5 bases at V and 8 bases at J; junction bases unmatched: 8. The CDR3 DNA reads TGCAGTGCTGGGGGTACTAGCGGGAGTGATGAGCAGTTCTTC. Translating gives CSAGGTSGSDEQFF.

This clonotype was found many times. V gene TRBV5-1 combines with J gene TRBJ2-1; D is uncertain. Germline-derived CDR1 and CDR2 are SGHRS and YFSETQ. The CDR3 spans 16 residues. Trimming removed 5 bases from V and 4 bases from J, with 19 bases in between. In nucleotides, the CDR3 is TGCGCCAGCAGTTATAACAGAAACGGCGGATACAATGAGCAGTTCTTC. Its protein product is CASSYNRNGGYNEQFF.

The V and J genes are TRBV11-3 and TRBJ2-1; TRBD2 might be the D (5 bases). From germline, CDR1 is SGHNT and CDR2 YENEEA. This CDR3 is 16 amino acids long. The germline V and J ends were trimmed by 5 bases and 7 bases, with 21 bases remaining between them. Written as DNA, the CDR3 is TGTGCCAGCAGCCAAGAAAGGGAGCCTTGGAGGAATGAGCAGTTCTTC. Its translation is CASSQEREPWRNEQFF.

The table lists this clonotype with many counts. The chain has TRBV20-1 and TRBJ1-2, with D uncertain. The CDR3 spans 14 residues. Germline V gene lookup returns CDR1 DFQATT and CDR2 SNEGSKA (reference sequence). V lost 2 bases to trimming and J lost 0 bases, with 10 bases between them. CDR3 in DNA: TGCAGTGCTAGAAGGGCGGAAGCTAACTATGGCTACACCTTC. This codes for CSARRAEANYGYTF.

The CDR3 spells CASSYKQGNNEKLFF. Here the CDR3 DNA reads TGTGCCAGCAGTTACAAACAGGGGAACAATGAAAAACTGTTTTTT. This chain joins TRBV6-5 and TRBJ1-4; TRBD1 matches 7 bases. The germline CDR1 and CDR2 sequences are MNHEY and SVGAGI. With V trimmed by 2 bases and J by 5 bases, 5 bases remained unmatched. This CDR3 is 15 amino acids long.

Of note for this clonotype: One base away lies a much larger clone, so this may be a sequencing read error. The rearrangement joins TRBV12-3 or TRBV12-4 to TRBJ2-2; perhaps D is TRBD1 or TRBD2 (5 bases each). CDR3 size: 14 residues. Trimming removed 8 bases at V and 5 bases at J, with 15 bases between. CDR3 sequence: CASGRRGQTGELFF. The CDR3 nucleotides are TGTGCCAGCGGCCGACGGGGCCAAACCGGGGAGCTGTTTTTT.

This chain uses TRBV15 with TRBJ2-7, with TRBD2 matching over 10 bases. The CDR3 is made up of 16 amino acids. The germline CDR1 and CDR2 sequences are LNHNV and YYDKDF (reference sequence). J was trimmed by 4 bases and V by 0 bases; bases with no gene match: 6. The CDR3 nucleotides read TGTGCCACCAGCAGAGATGGCCTAGCGGGAGTGTACGAGCAGTACTTC. Translation gives CATSRDGLAGVYEQYF.